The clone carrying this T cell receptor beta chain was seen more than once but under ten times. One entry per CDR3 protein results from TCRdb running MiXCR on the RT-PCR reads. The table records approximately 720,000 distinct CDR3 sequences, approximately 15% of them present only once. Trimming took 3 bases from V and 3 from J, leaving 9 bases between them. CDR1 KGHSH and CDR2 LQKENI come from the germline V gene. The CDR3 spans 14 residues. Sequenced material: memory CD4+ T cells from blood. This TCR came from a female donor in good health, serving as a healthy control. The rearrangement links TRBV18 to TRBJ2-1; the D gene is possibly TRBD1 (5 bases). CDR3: CASSPTDSYNEQFF. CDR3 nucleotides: TGTGCCAGCTCACCTACCGACAGCTACAATGAGCAGTTCTTC.